This T cell receptor beta chain is from a study of cytomegalovirus exposure and HLA in healthy donors. Findings and caveats of the study: Analysis was carried out at a later point, and it linked a missense DCLRE1C variant to TCR beta V- and J-gene trimming. TCR sequences were mostly rare, though some public TCRs occurred in many donors.

Donors were ostensibly healthy at sampling, although undocumented immune exposures were probable. Note on this clone: Antigen: not known.

PCR was performed using 60 Vbeta and 13 Jbeta primers. Some clones are missing from TCRdb's copy, which holds only in-frame ones; the method was immunoSEQ multiplex PCR. The sample lists 100,000 to 150,000 clones, more than 75% occurring once. The clonotype originates from a woman between 55 and 75 years old in good health and CMV-seropositive. Material for sequencing was PBMCs.

CDR3 DNA: TGTGCCTGGAGTTTTAGGACAGGGTGGAACACCATATATTTT. This sequence encodes CAWSFRTGWNTIYF. The chain combines TRBV30 with TRBJ1-3, with 8 bases lining up with TRBD1. J lost 7 bases, V lost 2 bases, and 7 bases had no gene match. The CDR3 is 14 residues long. Germline V lookup: CDR1 GTSNPN, CDR2 SVGIG (reference sequence).